The 23 T cell receptor beta chains below were found in one sample sequenced in a study of PD-1 blockade in classical Hodgkin lymphoma. Some clones are missing from TCRdb's copy, which holds only in-frame ones; the method was immunoSEQ multiplex PCR. This sample carries almost 30,000 clones, 70% to 90% of them seen once, and the ten largest clones take around 0.58%. The time point denotes: cycle 4 day 1 (C4D1), after more than five weeks of nivolumab. Relapses following autologous stem cell transplantation were seen in all patients, with brentuximab vedotin exposure varying. Isolation of CD4+ T cells from thawed PBMCs was performed by magnetic negative selection. The material sequenced was CD4+ T cells from blood, taken before the fourth cycle of nivolumab. All receptors derive from a human donor with classical Hodgkin lymphoma.

The V call is TRBV5-1, the J call TRBJ2-2; possibly TRBD2 for D (5 bases). The V end lost 4 bases, the J end lost 6 bases, and 13 bases lay between the germline ends. Per the germline V gene, CDR1 is SGHRS and CDR2 is YFSETQ. This CDR3 is 14 amino acids long. In DNA form, the CDR3 reads TGCGCCAGCAGCGAGGGTCGGGGAGCCGGGGAGCTGTTTTTT. Translating gives CASSEGRGAGELFF.

This rearrangement joins TRBV7-6 to TRBJ1-1; the D is unclear. The CDR3 is made up of 13 amino acids. Trimming removed 2 bases from V and 0 bases from J, with 4 bases in between. Germline assignment: CDR1 SGHVS and CDR2 FNYEAQ. The CDR3 coding sequence is TGTGCCAGCAGCTTAATTCTGAACACTGAAGCTTTCTTT. It translates to CASSLILNTEAFF.

The chain combines TRBV7-9 with TRBJ1-4, with 7 positions matching TRBD1. Trimming took 5 bases from V and 5 from J; bases not matched to a gene: 5. This CDR3 contains 14 residues. Germline-derived CDR1 and CDR2 are SEHNR and FQNEAQ (reference sequence). CDR3 nucleotides: TGTGCCAGCAGCATGACAGGGACCAATGAAAAACTGTTTTTT. Translation gives CASSMTGTNEKLFF.

J is TRBJ1-1 and V is TRBV7-2; D might be TRBD1 (5 bases). Per the germline V gene, CDR1 is SGHTA and CDR2 is FQGNSA. The CDR3 totals 14 residues. Trimming removed 1 base at V and 5 bases at J, with 11 bases between. Here the CDR3 reads CASSLVGRVTEAFF. CDR3 bases: TGTGCCAGCAGCTTAGTGGGCAGGGTAACTGAAGCTTTCTTT.

The V call is TRBV7-7, the J call TRBJ2-1, with 13 bases that match TRBD2. The CDR3 covers 15 residues. After removal of 6 bases from V and 8 bases from J, the junction contained 7 bases not matched to a gene. The germline gives CDR1 SSHAT, CDR2 FNYEAQ (reference sequence). CDR3 nucleotides: TGTGCCAGCAGTACTAGCGGGGGGGGAGTGGATGAGCAGTTCTTC. This codes for CASSTSGGGVDEQFF.

The rearrangement uses TRBV5-1 and TRBJ1-1, with D perhaps TRBD1 (5 bases). In germline, CDR1 is SGHRS, CDR2 YFSETQ. The CDR3 sequence is 14 residues long. V dropped 4 bases and J dropped 0 bases, with 10 bases sitting between them. The DNA of the CDR3 is TGCGCCAGCAGCACGGAGGGGTTGAACACTGAAGCTTTCTTT. Its protein is CASSTEGLNTEAFF.

The genes are TRBV11-2 and TRBJ1-2; the match to TRBD1 covers 11 bases. The CDR3 has 15 amino acids. Germline CDR1 and CDR2: SGHAT and FQNNGV. The V gene end was trimmed by 5 bases and the J gene end by 4 bases; junction bases not matched to a gene: 6. The chain's CDR3 is CASSPWDRGFYGYTF. For the CDR3, the DNA is TGTGCCAGCAGCCCCTGGGACAGGGGGTTCTATGGCTACACCTTC.

The gene calls are TRBV30 and TRBJ1-5; no reliable D call. The V and J ends lost 0 bases and 0 bases respectively, with 18 bases between them. There are 18 residues in the CDR3. Germline CDR1 GTSNPN, CDR2 SVGIG (reference sequence). CDR3 protein: CAWSVPHGSAYSNQPQHF. DNA for the CDR3: TGTGCCTGGAGTGTACCGCACGGGTCGGCATATAGCAATCAGCCCCAGCATTTT.

The rearrangement joins TRBV5-1 to TRBJ2-3; 8 bases are a match to TRBD1. CDR1 and CDR2 from the germline V gene are SGHRS and YFSETQ. The CDR3 contains 14 residues. With V trimmed by 5 bases and J by 2 bases, 4 bases remained unmatched. The CDR3: CASSNRGATDTQYF. In DNA, the CDR3 is TGCGCCAGCAGTAACAGGGGGGCCACAGATACGCAGTATTTT.

The gene calls are TRBV5-1 and TRBJ1-5, with 12 bases fitting TRBD1. V shed 5 bases, J shed 7 bases, and the junction held 7 bases outside the gene matches. From germline, CDR1 is SGHRS and CDR2 YFSETQ. The length of the CDR3 is 15 residues. The CDR3 bases are TGCGCCAGCAGGCCCGGGACAGGGGGCGAGCAGCCCCAGCATTTT. It codes for CASRPGTGGEQPQHF.

This chain joins TRBV7-9 and TRBJ1-2; D is unclear. With 4 bases removed from V and 3 bases from J, the gap between germline ends came to 12 bases. This CDR3 is built from 14 residues. Germline V gives CDR1 SEHNR, CDR2 FQNEAQ (reference sequence). The CDR3 DNA sequence: TGTGCCAGCAGCTCCTCGGGTAGTCACTATGGCTACACCTTC. This sequence encodes CASSSSGSHYGYTF.

The chain carries TRBV6-5 and TRBJ2-7; the D gene is possibly TRBD1 (6 bases). V was shortened by 6 bases and J by 1 base, with 16 bases between the two germline ends. CDR3 length: 15 residues. The germline V gene has CDR1 MNHEY and CDR2 SVGAGI. As DNA, the CDR3 is TGTGCCAGCAGACCCCACAGGGTCGCGTCCTACGAGCAGTACTTC. Amino acid sequence: CASRPHRVASYEQYF.

This chain joins TRBV11-2 and TRBJ2-3, with TRBD2 matching over 7 bases. The length of the CDR3 is 16 residues. The germline CDR1 and CDR2 sequences are SGHAT and FQNNGV. The J segment lost 4 bases and the V segment lost 4 bases, leaving 11 bases of the junction unmatched. CDR3 sequence: CASSSLADPRPDTQYF. The CDR3 bases are TGTGCCAGCAGCTCCCTAGCGGACCCGCGCCCAGATACGCAGTATTTT.

The chain has TRBV5-1 and TRBJ2-5; no firm D call. The length of the CDR3 is 12 residues. Germline V gene sequence: CDR1 SGHRS, CDR2 YFSETQ. V lost 3 bases, J lost 0 bases, and 3 bases lay in between. The CDR3 region has the DNA TGCGCCAGCAGCTCGTACCAAGAGACCCAGTACTTC. Its protein is CASSSYQETQYF.

V is TRBV7-6 and J is TRBJ2-3, with TRBD2 matching 11 bases. The CDR3 has 18 amino acids. From germline, CDR1 is SGHVS and CDR2 FNYEAQ. V lost 5 bases, J lost 6 bases, and 16 bases stayed unmatched. CDR3 protein: CASSIFASGGSKGDTQYF. CDR3 DNA sequence: TGTGCCAGCAGCATCTTCGCTAGCGGGGGGAGCAAAGGGGATACGCAGTATTTT. Together with reference TRBV7-6 and TRBJ2-3, the CDR3 gives the full variable domain: GAGVSQSPRYKVTKRGQDVALRCDPISGHVSLYWYRQALGQGPEFLTYFNYEAQQDKSGLPNDRFSAERPEGSISTLTIQRTEQRDSAMYRCASSIFASGGSKGDTQYFGPGTRLTVL.

For this clone: Other DNA sequences in this specimen translate into the identical CDR3. The chain employs TRBV5-1 and TRBJ2-2; the match to TRBD1 covers 8 bases. Germline CDR1 and CDR2: SGHRS and YFSETQ. The CDR3 sequence is 14 residues long. V was clipped by 4 bases and J by 1 base; unmatched bases: 0. The DNA for the CDR3 is TGCGCCAGCAGCGGGACAGGGAACACCGGGGAGCTGTTTTTT. Its protein is CASSGTGNTGELFF. Complete variable domain (other parts from reference TRBV5-1 and TRBJ2-2): KAGVTQTPRYLIKTRGQQVTLSCSPISGHRSVSWYQQTPGQGLQFLFEYFSETQRNKGNFPGRFSGRQFSNSRSEMNVSTLELGDSALYLCASSGTGNTGELFFGEGSRLTVL.

The rearrangement uses TRBV5-1 and TRBJ1-5, with D possibly TRBD1 on 6 matching bases. Trimming left V 0 bases short and J 10 bases short, with 11 bases between. CDR3 length equals 13 residues. Germline V CDR1 and CDR2: SGHRS, YFSETQ. In DNA, the CDR3 is TGCGCCAGCAGCTTGGTACAGGGAGCACCCCAGCATTTT. Its protein is CASSLVQGAPQHF.

V and J are TRBV5-1 and TRBJ1-6; 8 bases align to TRBD1. J lost 7 bases, V lost 3 bases, and 6 bases had no gene match. The germline CDR1 and CDR2 sequences are SGHRS and YFSETQ. The CDR3 is 15 residues long. CDR3 DNA: TGCGCCAGCAGCTCAATTGGACAGGGAAATTCACCCCTCCACTTT. Protein sequence: CASSSIGQGNSPLHF.

The chain joins TRBV5-1 to TRBJ1-5; no reliable D call. Germline loops: CDR1 SGHRS, CDR2 YFSETQ. Trimming left V 0 bases short and J 2 bases short, with 9 bases between. The CDR3 runs 15 residues. CDR3 residues: CASSLDPLGNQPQHF. CDR3 nucleotides: TGCGCCAGCAGCTTGGACCCTTTGGGCAATCAGCCCCAGCATTTT.

The chain uses TRBV5-1 and TRBJ2-2, with TRBD1 as a possible D gene (6 bases). The length of the CDR3 is 15 residues. Germline CDR1 SGHRS, CDR2 YFSETQ. Trimming shortened V by 0 bases and J by 2 bases, and 8 bases separated the two germline ends. CDR3 loop: CASSLEGDNTGELFF. CDR3 DNA sequence: TGCGCCAGCAGCTTGGAGGGGGATAACACCGGGGAGCTGTTTTTT.

This sequence joins TRBV10-1 and TRBJ2-6; 8 bases line up with TRBD2. Germline CDR1 reads WNHNN; CDR2 reads SYGVQD (reference sequence). This CDR3 region has 17 residues. V was clipped by 6 bases and J by 0 bases; unmatched bases: 7. The CDR3 DNA follows: TGCGCCAGCAGCCAGGGCGGGGGGAGCTCTGGGGCCAACGTCCTGACTTTC. Its protein product is CASSQGGGSSGANVLTF.

This rearrangement joins TRBV5-1 to TRBJ1-4, with TRBD1 as a possible D gene (5 bases). Germline V lookup: CDR1 SGHRS, CDR2 YFSETQ. This CDR3 comprises 14 residues. Trimming took 4 bases from V and 8 from J, leaving 15 bases between them. The CDR3 reads CASSEGHAQEKLFF. The CDR3 coding sequence is TGCGCCAGCAGCGAGGGGCACGCGCAAGAAAAACTGTTTTTT. The full variable domain, completed using reference TRBV5-1 and TRBJ1-4, is KAGVTQTPRYLIKTRGQQVTLSCSPISGHRSVSWYQQTPGQGLQFLFEYFSETQRNKGNFPGRFSGRQFSNSRSEMNVSTLELGDSALYLCASSEGHAQEKLFFGSGTQLSVL.

This chain joins TRBV9 and TRBJ2-1; 12 bases match TRBD1. The trim removed 3 bases at V and 0 bases at J, leaving 10 bases unmatched. The CDR3 totals 19 residues. The germline V gene encodes CDR1 SGDLS and CDR2 YYNGEE. The DNA for the CDR3 is TGTGCCAGCAGCGGTACACGAGGGACAGGGGGCGGCTCCTACAATGAGCAGTTCTTC. Translating it yields CASSGTRGTGGGSYNEQFF.